Listed here are 18 T cell receptor beta chains from one sample, sequenced in a study of cytomegalovirus exposure and HLA in healthy donors. The PCR made use of 60 Vbeta and 13 Jbeta primers. Clones were read by immunoSEQ multiplex PCR, and TCRdb kept only the in-frame ones, dropping some. The repertoire holds approximately 120,000 clones, with around 82% as singletons. Input material: PBMCs. The receptors come from a man under 40 in good health and CMV-seropositive.

The chain uses TRBV7-6 and TRBJ2-3, with 8 bases aligning to TRBD1. Germline CDR1 reads SGHVS; CDR2 reads FNYEAQ. This CDR3 comprises 17 residues. The V segment lost 2 bases and the J segment 1 base; nucleotides outside the gene matches: 8. In DNA, the CDR3 is TGTGCCAGCAGCTTAATTTCCCCGGACAGGGGCACAGATACGCAGTATTTT. As protein: CASSLISPDRGTDTQYF. Complete variable domain (other parts from reference TRBV7-6 and TRBJ2-3): GAGVSQSPRYKVTKRGQDVALRCDPISGHVSLYWYRQALGQGPEFLTYFNYEAQQDKSGLPNDRFSAERPEGSISTLTIQRTEQRDSAMYRCASSLISPDRGTDTQYFGPGTRLTVL.

This clone was counted at least ten times. V is TRBV2 and J is TRBJ2-7; 7 nucleotides agree with TRBD2. The CDR3 runs 13 residues. Germline V lookup: CDR1 SNHLY, CDR2 FYNNEI. The CDR3 region is CATQGVGGYEQYF. CDR3 in DNA: TGTGCAACCCAGGGAGTGGGAGGGTACGAGCAGTACTTC.

The genes are TRBV9 and TRBJ2-1; TRBD2 matches at 13 bases. Trimming cost V 3 bases and J 6 bases; bases outside gene matches: 0. This CDR3 is 14 amino acids long. Germline V gene sequence: CDR1 SGDLS, CDR2 YYNGEE. The CDR3 nucleotides are TGTGCCAGCAGCGGGACTAGCGGGAGCAATGAGCAGTTCTTC. It translates to CASSGTSGSNEQFF.

The V call is TRBV27, the J call TRBJ2-5; possibly TRBD2 for D (5 bases). The CDR3 consists of 14 residues. Germline V gives CDR1 MNHEY, CDR2 SMNVEV (reference sequence). The V gene lost 10 bases and the J gene lost 5 bases, with 20 bases spanning the gap. The chain's CDR3 is CAKRSARVDETQYF. The CDR3 coding sequence is TGTGCCAAACGGAGCGCGAGGGTCGATGAGACCCAGTACTTC.

The V call is TRBV27, the J call TRBJ2-7; 7 positions agree with TRBD1. The CDR3 has 13 residues. V trimming: 4 bases; J trimming: 2 bases; junction bases outside the gene matches: 2. Germline V lookup: CDR1 MNHEY, CDR2 SMNVEV (reference sequence). For the CDR3, the DNA is TGTGCCAGCAGTTGGGACAGTACCTACGAGCAGTACTTC. It is translated as CASSWDSTYEQYF.

This clone was detected once. The chain carries TRBV19 and TRBJ2-7; possible D gene TRBD2, 5 bases. This CDR3 contains 15 residues. V was trimmed by 5 bases and J by 0 bases, leaving 14 bases between them. Per germline, CDR1 LNHDA and CDR2 SQIVND (reference sequence). CDR3: CASSVRTGDSYEQYF. CDR3 coding DNA: TGTGCCAGTAGTGTCAGGACTGGCGACTCCTACGAGCAGTACTTC.

The rearrangement joins TRBV7-6 to TRBJ1-2, with unresolved D. Trimming pared 1 base from V and 6 bases from J, leaving 9 bases between. The germline V gene encodes CDR1 SGHVS and CDR2 FNYEAQ. The CDR3 totals 13 residues. CDR3 coding DNA: TGTGCCAGCAGCTTAGTAGCTGGAGATGGCTACACCTTC. Its protein product is CASSLVAGDGYTF. Together with reference TRBV7-6 and TRBJ1-2, the CDR3 gives the full variable domain: GAGVSQSPRYKVTKRGQDVALRCDPISGHVSLYWYRQALGQGPEFLTYFNYEAQQDKSGLPNDRFSAERPEGSISTLTIQRTEQRDSAMYRCASSLVAGDGYTFGSGTRLTVV.

The rearrangement uses TRBV5-4 and TRBJ1-3, with D maybe TRBD1 (5 bases). V lost 0 bases and J 3 bases, leaving 13 bases between the germline ends. The CDR3 sequence is 16 residues long. Per the germline V gene, CDR1 is SGHNT and CDR2 is YYREEE (reference sequence). CDR3 DNA: TGTGCCAGCAGCTTGGCCCGGGCGGGACTTGGAAACACCATATATTTT. Translation gives CASSLARAGLGNTIYF.

This clone turned up a few times. The chain carries TRBV7-2 and TRBJ2-7; TRBD2 might be the D (6 bases). CDR1 and CDR2 (germline): SGHTA, FQGNSA. The CDR3 extends over 14 amino acids. The V gene lost 5 bases and the J gene lost 5 bases, with 16 bases spanning the gap. For the CDR3, the DNA is TGTGCCAGCAGCCCATGGGCCGGGAGCCACGAGCAGTACTTC. Protein product: CASSPWAGSHEQYF.

The CDR3 loop reads CASSLVGTSGSFDEQFF. CDR3 DNA: TGTGCCAGCAGCTTAGTAGGGACTAGCGGGAGTTTCGATGAGCAGTTCTTC. The genes are TRBV7-9 and TRBJ2-1; 14 bases fit TRBD2. V lost 1 base and J lost 8; bases outside the gene matches: 7. CDR1 is SEHNR, CDR2 FQNEAQ, per germline (reference sequence). There are 17 residues in the CDR3.

This clone was counted between two and nine times. The chain joins TRBV5-5 to TRBJ1-3, with D perhaps TRBD1 (6 bases). The V gene lost 6 bases and the J gene lost 2 bases, with 15 bases spanning the gap. Germline V lookup: CDR1 SGHKS, CDR2 YYEKEE (reference sequence). The CDR3 is made up of 15 amino acids. DNA for the CDR3: TGTGCCAGCACCACAACAGGGTCGGCTGGAAACACCATATATTTT. As protein: CASTTTGSAGNTIYF. The full variable domain, completed using reference TRBV5-5 and TRBJ1-3, is DAGVTQSPTHLIKTRGQQVTLRCSPISGHKSVSWYQQVLGQGPQFIFQYYEKEERGRGNFPDRFSARQFPNYSSELNVNALLLGDSALYLCASTTTGSAGNTIYFGEGSWLTVV.

A few counts support this clone. The gene calls are TRBV6-1 and TRBJ2-7; TRBD1 agrees at 7 bases. In germline, CDR1 is MNHNS, CDR2 SASEGT. V trimming: 8 bases; J trimming: 3 bases; junction bases outside the gene matches: 7. This CDR3 spans 13 amino acids. The CDR3 sequence is CASLRTGNYEQYF. DNA for the CDR3: TGTGCCAGCCTCCGGACAGGCAACTACGAGCAGTACTTC.

The rearrangement links TRBV30 to TRBJ2-5, with 7 nucleotides matching TRBD2. The V and J ends lost 0 bases and 5 bases, in that order; junction bases with no gene match: 6. The CDR3 length is 14 residues. CDR1 and CDR2 from the germline V gene are GTSNPN and SVGIG (reference sequence). CDR3 amino acids: CAWSVGGSLETQYF. In DNA, the CDR3 is TGTGCCTGGAGTGTGGGCGGGAGCTTGGAGACCCAGTACTTC.

The V gene is TRBV27, the J gene TRBJ2-1, with D possibly TRBD2 on 6 matching bases. The length of the CDR3 is 14 residues. Germline CDR1 MNHEY, CDR2 SMNVEV (reference sequence). V lost 7 bases to trimming and J lost 8 bases, with 18 bases between them. CDR3 residues: CASTSLVRRDEQFF. CDR3 nucleotides: TGTGCCAGCACCAGTCTCGTGAGGAGGGATGAGCAGTTCTTC.

V usage is TRBV27 and J usage is TRBJ1-1; D might be TRBD1 (6 bases). V lost 8 bases to trimming and J lost 4 bases, with 17 bases between them. This CDR3 is built from 14 residues. Germline V gene sequence: CDR1 MNHEY, CDR2 SMNVEV (reference sequence). CDR3: CASSRGGVGTEAFF. The CDR3 DNA reads TGTGCCAGCTCTCGGGGGGGCGTTGGCACTGAAGCTTTCTTT.

The rearrangement links TRBV4-3 to TRBJ2-3, with 13 nucleotides matching TRBD2. Looked up from germline, CDR1 is LGHNA and CDR2 is YSLEER. The CDR3 consists of 14 residues. After removal of 8 bases from V and 2 bases from J, the junction contained 1 base not matched to a gene. The CDR3 loop is CASGLAGATDTQYF. CDR3 coding DNA: TGCGCCAGCGGACTAGCGGGGGCCACAGATACGCAGTATTTT.

The V and J genes are TRBV5-1 and TRBJ2-5, with a weak D call TRBD2 (5 bases). V dropped 1 base and J dropped 1 base, with 8 bases sitting between them. Germline V gene sequence: CDR1 SGHRS, CDR2 YFSETQ. The CDR3 extends over 14 amino acids. The CDR3 loop reads CASSLPSRQETQYF. As DNA, the CDR3 is TGCGCCAGCAGCTTGCCTAGCCGCCAAGAGACCCAGTACTTC.

The rearrangement uses TRBV7-8 and TRBJ1-3; D is unresolved. Germline lookup yields CDR1 SGHVS and CDR2 FQNEAQ. This CDR3 comprises 14 residues. V was pared by 2 bases and J by 2 bases, with 7 bases between. The CDR3 loop reads CASSLQVPGNTIYF. DNA of the CDR3: TGTGCCAGCAGCTTACAGGTTCCTGGAAACACCATATATTTT.